These 12 T cell receptor beta chains were sequenced from one sample in a study of shared clonotypes between healthy human individuals. Clones were sequenced by immunoSEQ multiplex PCR, and TCRdb holds only the in-frame ones, with some missing. The sample records roughly 300,000 clones, 73% being singletons. The sequencing sample was made of memory CD4+ T cells sorted from blood. Documented subset: CD45RA-negative fraction. Source of these receptors: a man aged 25-45 years in good health.

With respect to this clone: This may stem from a read error, because a much larger clone lies one nucleotide away. The sample contains more than one DNA sequence encoding this CDR3. The chain joins TRBV9 to TRBJ2-5, with D perhaps TRBD2 (5 bases). Trimming pared 2 bases from V and 2 bases from J, leaving 10 bases between. CDR3 length equals 14 residues. In germline, CDR1 is SGDLS, CDR2 YYNGEE. The CDR3 loop is CASSVGVGQETQYF. CDR3 DNA sequence: TGTGCCAGCAGCGTCGGGGTAGGGCAAGAGACCCAGTACTTC.

This chain links TRBV6-5 with TRBJ2-1, with D perhaps matching TRBD1 or TRBD2 (5 bases each). The V gene lost 3 bases and the J gene lost 5 bases, with 11 bases spanning the gap. This CDR3 comprises 14 residues. Germline V gene data show CDR1 as MNHEY and CDR2 as SVGAGI. CDR3 loop: CASSYGTRDNEQFF. The CDR3 DNA sequence: TGTGCCAGCAGTTATGGGACGCGCGACAATGAGCAGTTCTTC.

V usage is TRBV9 and J usage is TRBJ2-5; no definite D call. V was trimmed by 0 bases and J by 6 bases, leaving 12 bases between them. The CDR3 is made up of 14 amino acids. CDR1 and CDR2 from the germline V gene are SGDLS and YYNGEE. For the CDR3, the DNA is TGTGCCAGCAGCGTAGAGGGCCTAACAAAGACCCAGTACTTC. Its translation: CASSVEGLTKTQYF.

The chain combines TRBV6-1 with TRBJ2-1, with D possibly matching TRBD1 (5 bases). Germline V gives CDR1 MNHNS, CDR2 SASEGT. CDR3 length: 16 amino acids. V was cut by 1 base and J by 6 bases, with 16 bases left in between. In nucleotides, the CDR3 is TGTGCCAGCAGTGAAGGTATGGCAGGGTGGATCAATGAGCAGTTCTTC. This sequence encodes CASSEGMAGWINEQFF.

This chain connects TRBV27 to TRBJ1-2, with TRBD1 matching 8 bases. Germline CDR1 MNHEY, CDR2 SMNVEV (reference sequence). This CDR3 comprises 14 residues. Unmatched junction bases numbered 7, after V lost 5 bases and J lost 5 bases. In nucleotides, the CDR3 is TGTGCCAGCAGTCTACGGGACAGGCAGTATGGCTACACCTTC. Protein product: CASSLRDRQYGYTF.

The CDR3 protein is CASSLALYANSYNEQFF. The CDR3 region has the DNA TGTGCCAGCAGCTTAGCCTTGTATGCCAACTCCTACAATGAGCAGTTCTTC. The rearrangement uses TRBV7-6 and TRBJ2-1, with D uncertain. Germline V gene sequence: CDR1 SGHVS, CDR2 FNYEAQ. V shed 0 bases and J shed 0 bases, with 12 bases lying between them. This CDR3 has 17 amino acids.

The chain recombines TRBV10-1 with TRBJ2-3; 8 bases agree with TRBD2. V was pared by 6 bases and J by 5 bases, with 13 bases of the junction left unmatched. The CDR3 length is 16 residues. Germline V CDR1 and CDR2: WNHNN, SYGVQD (reference sequence). DNA for the CDR3: TGCGCCAGCAGCTCCAGCGGGAGTGCGGATGAAGATACGCAGTATTTT. Protein product: CASSSSGSADEDTQYF.

The CDR3 reads CASSPWIGTDYSPQHYEQYF. The CDR3 DNA sequence: TGTGCCAGCTCACCGTGGATTGGGACAGATTACTCTCCTCAGCACTACGAGCAGTACTTC. The chain uses TRBV18 and TRBJ2-7, with 7 bases fitting TRBD1. The CDR3 length is 20 residues. The ends lost 3 bases at V and 3 bases at J; junction bases unmatched: 23. Germline CDR1 and CDR2: KGHSH and LQKENI.

The chain joins TRBV28 to TRBJ1-2; TRBD1 is a possible D gene (5 bases). Germline CDR1 MDHEN, CDR2 SYDVKM. The V and J ends lost 5 bases and 5 bases respectively, with 18 bases between them. This CDR3 spans 15 amino acids. The CDR3 DNA is TGTGCCAGCAGTACCTCAGCCGACCGGGGGTATGGCTACACCTTC. Translation gives CASSTSADRGYGYTF.

V and J are TRBV11-1 and TRBJ2-5, with 9 nucleotides matching TRBD2. This CDR3 is built from 15 residues. V lost 6 bases to trimming and J lost 3 bases; unmatched junction nucleotides: 8. CDR1 is SGHAT, CDR2 FQDESV, per germline (reference sequence). CDR3 nucleotide sequence: TGTGCCAGCAGGCCCCTACTAGCGGGCGAAGAGACCCAGTACTTC. The encoded protein is CASRPLLAGEETQYF.

This chain links TRBV7-8 with TRBJ2-7; 8 nucleotides line up with TRBD2. Germline CDR1 reads SGHVS; CDR2 reads FQNEAQ. This CDR3 has 14 amino acids. V gave up 5 bases and J gave up 7 bases; unmatched junction bases: 10. The CDR3 here is CASSHSRLALEQYF. In DNA form, the CDR3 reads TGTGCCAGCAGCCACAGCCGACTAGCGCTTGAGCAGTACTTC.

In this sample, this clone turned up many times. The CDR3 DNA reads as TGTGCCAGCAGTGACAGGGTTGGCTACACCTTC. Amino acid sequence: CASSDRVGYTF. V and J are TRBV28 and TRBJ1-2; TRBD1 aligns across 7 bases. Germline loops: CDR1 MDHEN, CDR2 SYDVKM. The J segment lost 7 bases and the V segment lost 5 bases, leaving 1 base of the junction unmatched. The CDR3 is 11 residues long.